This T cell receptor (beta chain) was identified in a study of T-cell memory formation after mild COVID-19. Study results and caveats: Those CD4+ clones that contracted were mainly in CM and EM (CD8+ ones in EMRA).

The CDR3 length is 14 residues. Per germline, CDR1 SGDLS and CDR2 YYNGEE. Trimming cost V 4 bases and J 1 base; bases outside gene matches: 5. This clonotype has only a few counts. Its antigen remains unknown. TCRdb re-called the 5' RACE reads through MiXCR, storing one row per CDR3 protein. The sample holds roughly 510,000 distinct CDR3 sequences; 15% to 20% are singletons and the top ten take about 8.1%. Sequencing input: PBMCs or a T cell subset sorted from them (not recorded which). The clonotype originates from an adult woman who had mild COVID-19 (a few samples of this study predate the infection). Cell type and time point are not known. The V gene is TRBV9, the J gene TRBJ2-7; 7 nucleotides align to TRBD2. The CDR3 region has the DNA TGTGCCAGCAGCCAAGGGAGGGCATCCTACGAGCAGTACTTC. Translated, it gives CASSQGRASYEQYF. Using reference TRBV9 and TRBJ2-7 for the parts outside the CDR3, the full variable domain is DSGVTQTPKHLITATGQRVTLRCSPRSGDLSVYWYQQSLDQGLQFLIQYYNGEERAKGNILERFSAQQFPDLHSELNLSSLELGDSALYFCASSQGRASYEQYFGPGTRLTVT.